The 5 T cell receptor beta chains below were found in one sample sequenced in a study of blood T cell repertoires in COVID-19. Measured with immunoSEQ multiplex PCR; TCRdb has only the in-frame clones, and not every one. Among roughly 100,000 clones listed, 80% to 90% were seen once. Sequenced input: peripheral blood. The source is an older woman with acute or convalescent COVID-19.

This rearrangement joins TRBV19 to TRBJ2-1; TRBD1 aligns across 9 bases. The germline gives CDR1 LNHDA, CDR2 SQIVND (reference sequence). V dropped 1 base and J dropped 6; count of bases not matched to a gene: 7. This CDR3 contains 16 residues. The CDR3 spells CASSIVAQGAGNEQFF. The CDR3 coding sequence is TGTGCCAGTAGTATAGTGGCACAGGGGGCAGGCAATGAGCAGTTCTTC.

This clone showed up just once. The V call is TRBV2, the J call TRBJ1-1; 7 bases agree with TRBD1. The J segment lost 3 bases and the V segment lost 6 bases, leaving 7 bases of the junction unmatched. CDR1 and CDR2 from the germline V gene are SNHLY and FYNNEI. CDR3 length: 14 residues. CDR3 amino acids: CASSVQGRHTEAFF. The CDR3 DNA reads as TGTGCCAGCAGCGTACAGGGGCGGCACACTGAAGCTTTCTTT.

This clone was seen only a few times. V gene TRBV18 combines with J gene TRBJ1-1, with a tentative D call TRBD1 (6 bases). This CDR3 has 15 residues. Germline values: CDR1 KGHSH, CDR2 LQKENI. Trimming pared 3 bases from V and 3 bases from J, leaving 14 bases between. The DNA of the CDR3 is TGTGCCAGCTCACCGAGAACAGGGCGTTACACTGAAGCTTTCTTT. Translated: CASSPRTGRYTEAFF. The full variable domain, rest sourced from reference TRBV18 and TRBJ1-1, is NAGVMQNPRHLVRRRGQEARLRCSPMKGHSHVYWYRQLPEEGLKFMVYLQKENIIDESGMPKERFSAEFPKEGPSILRIQQVVRGDSAAYFCASSPRTGRYTEAFFGQGTRLTVV.

The rearrangement uses TRBV11-3 and TRBJ2-2, with D possibly TRBD2 on 5 matching bases. With 1 base removed from V and 3 bases from J, the gap between germline ends came to 15 bases. Germline V gene lookup returns CDR1 SGHNT and CDR2 YENEEA. The CDR3 loop spans 17 amino acids. The CDR3 sequence: CASSLGGVRGYTGELFF. In DNA form, the CDR3 reads TGTGCCAGCAGCTTAGGAGGAGTCCGGGGATACACCGGGGAGCTGTTTTTT.

The chain combines TRBV3-1 (or the pseudogene TRBV3-2) with TRBJ1-3, with 7 bases aligning to TRBD1. Per the germline V gene, CDR1 is LGHDT and CDR2 is YNNKEL (reference sequence). V shed 3 bases, J shed 1 base, and the junction held 9 bases outside the gene matches. CDR3 length: 17 amino acids. CDR3 in DNA: TGTGCCAGCAGCCATCACGGGACAGCGACTTCTGGAAACACCATATATTTT. Translated: CASSHHGTATSGNTIYF.